These 30 T cell receptor beta chains were all obtained from the same sample, sequenced in a study of OX40 agonist ivuxolimab in advanced cancers. TCRdb's table, derived via immunoSEQ multiplex PCR, lists solely in-frame clones and lacks some. This repertoire shows about 82,000 clones, approximately 86% found once; its top ten account for approximately 6.5%. The specimen was CD4+ or CD8+ T cells sorted from blood, collected in a trial of the OX40 agonist ivuxolimab. The receptor source for this set is an adult with an advanced solid tumor such as melanoma, head and neck, liver or kidney cancer.

This sequence joins TRBV14 and TRBJ2-7; 7 positions match TRBD1. Trimming cost V 6 bases and J 3 bases; bases outside gene matches: 2. This CDR3 is 12 amino acids long. The V gene's germline CDR1 is SGHDN and CDR2 FVKESK. This chain's CDR3 is CASSRQGYEQYF. The CDR3 nucleotides are TGTGCCAGCAGTCGACAGGGCTACGAGCAGTACTTC.

This chain connects TRBV5-1 to TRBJ1-1; the match to TRBD1 covers 8 bases. With V trimmed by 0 bases and J by 6 bases, 10 bases remained unmatched. The V gene's germline CDR1 is SGHRS and CDR2 YFSETQ. The length of the CDR3 is 16 residues. In DNA, the CDR3 is TGCGCCAGCAGCTTGGGTGGACAGGGAGGGCGAGCTGAAGCTTTCTTT. The encoded protein is CASSLGGQGGRAEAFF.

This clone was observed a few times. The rearrangement links TRBV11-2 to TRBJ2-1, with D maybe TRBD1 (5 bases). The V gene's germline CDR1 is SGHAT and CDR2 FQNNGV. Trimming left V 4 bases short and J 4 bases short, with 11 bases between. The CDR3 spans 14 residues. In DNA form, the CDR3 reads TGTGCCAGCAGCTGGGGCAGGGCGTACAATGAGCAGTTCTTC. It specifies CASSWGRAYNEQFF.

This clone was seen a single time. The rearrangement joins TRBV2 to TRBJ1-1; D is unclear. The CDR3 loop spans 12 amino acids. The germline V and J ends were trimmed by 0 bases and 7 bases, with 6 bases remaining between them. The germline CDR1 and CDR2 sequences are SNHLY and FYNNEI. CDR3 residues: CASSEARIEAFF. The CDR3 DNA reads as TGTGCCAGCAGTGAAGCGAGGATTGAAGCTTTCTTT.

The DNA of the CDR3 is TGCGCCAGCAGCCAAGATCTTAAGGACAGGGGGGTCGAGCAGTACTTC. Translated: CASSQDLKDRGVEQYF. This sequence joins TRBV4-3 and TRBJ2-7; 10 nucleotides agree with TRBD1. V was pared by 0 bases and J by 6 bases, with 8 bases of the junction left unmatched. Germline lookup yields CDR1 LGHNA and CDR2 YSLEER. The CDR3 is made up of 16 amino acids.

About this clone: Different DNA sequences within this sample yield the same CDR3. The chain couples TRBV5-4 to TRBJ2-2; D unclear. The CDR3 consists of 12 residues. Germline lookup yields CDR1 SGHNT and CDR2 YYREEE (reference sequence). Between the trimmed V and J ends, which lost 0 bases and 8 bases, there was a span of 5 bases. The CDR3 sequence: CASSLEVGELFF. The CDR3, as DNA: TGTGCCAGCAGCTTGGAGGTGGGGGAGCTGTTTTTT.

J is TRBJ1-5 and V is TRBV27; 7 bases are a match to TRBD1. The CDR3 is made up of 15 amino acids. V shed 3 bases, J shed 3 bases, and the junction held 5 bases outside the gene matches. The germline CDR1 and CDR2 sequences are MNHEY and SMNVEV (reference sequence). In nucleotides, the CDR3 is TGTGCCAGCAGTTTCAGGGGACAGTCCAATCAGCCCCAGCATTTT. Amino acids: CASSFRGQSNQPQHF.

V gene TRBV11-2 combines with J gene TRBJ1-3; D not resolved. CDR1 and CDR2 (germline): SGHAT, FQNNGV. V was shortened by 0 bases and J by 0 bases, with 9 bases between the two germline ends. The CDR3 extends over 16 amino acids. CDR3 region: CASSLEGRYSGNTIYF. Written as DNA, the CDR3 is TGTGCCAGCAGCTTAGAAGGCCGATACTCTGGAAACACCATATATTTT.

The chain combines TRBV5-8 with TRBJ2-7; D is unresolved. V lost 1 base to trimming and J lost 1 base, with 12 bases between them. This CDR3 region has 15 residues. Germline V gives CDR1 SGHTS, CDR2 YDEGEE. CDR3 coding DNA: TGTGCCAGCAGCTTGTATGGTATGACTTCCTACGAGCAGTACTTC. Protein: CASSLYGMTSYEQYF.

The genes are TRBV30 and TRBJ2-7; 9 bases match TRBD2. V lost 0 bases and J lost 6; bases outside the gene matches: 21. This CDR3 contains 19 residues. Germline values: CDR1 GTSNPN, CDR2 SVGIG (reference sequence). The CDR3 DNA sequence: TGTGCCTGGAGTGTATTATGGGGCGGGAGGGCCAAGGAGGGCGGCGAGCAGTACTTC. Protein sequence: CAWSVLWGGRAKEGGEQYF.

This chain links TRBV5-1 with TRBJ2-5, with 7 bases fitting TRBD1. The J call may be mistaken, given a closer DNA end match to TRBJ2-7. This CDR3 is built from 13 residues. Germline-derived CDR1 and CDR2 are SGHRS and YFSETQ. CDR3 region: CASSRGQFYEQYF. CDR3 nucleotides: TGCGCCAGCAGCAGGGGACAGTTCTACGAGCAGTACTTC.

The rearrangement joins TRBV7-2 to TRBJ1-5; TRBD1 matches at 9 bases. The CDR3 sequence is 15 residues long. The junction had 6 bases not matched to a gene; V was cut back by 4 bases and J by 5 bases. Germline CDR1 SGHTA, CDR2 FQGNSA. The CDR3 coding sequence is TGTGCCAGCAGCTCCGGACAGGGGATATATCAGCCCCAGCATTTT. The encoded protein is CASSSGQGIYQPQHF.

CDR3 in amino acids: CASGLAQGSYNEQFF. DNA of the CDR3: TGTGCTAGTGGTTTGGCCCAGGGTTCGTACAATGAGCAGTTCTTC. The chain recombines TRBV12-5 with TRBJ2-1; D may be TRBD1 (5 bases). Looked up from germline, CDR1 is LGHNT and CDR2 is FRNRAP. The length of the CDR3 is 15 residues. The V gene lost 1 base and the J gene lost 4 bases, with 11 bases spanning the gap.

The rearrangement links TRBV9 to TRBJ2-1; D call uncertain. V lost 2 bases and J 0 bases, leaving 12 bases between the germline ends. This CDR3 spans 16 amino acids. The germline CDR1 and CDR2 sequences are SGDLS and YYNGEE. CDR3 DNA: TGTGCCAGCAGCGTCCTGCCAACCAGCTCCTACAATGAGCAGTTCTTC. Translation: CASSVLPTSSYNEQFF.

This chain uses TRBV6-5 with TRBJ1-1, with 8 bases aligning to TRBD1. Germline CDR1 and CDR2: MNHEY and SVGAGI. The CDR3 sequence is 15 residues long. Trimming at V came to 0 bases and at J to 4 bases, leaving 4 bases not matched to a gene. The CDR3 DNA follows: TGTGCCAGCAGTTACTCGAGGACAGGGATCACTGAAGCTTTCTTT. Translating it yields CASSYSRTGITEAFF.

The rearrangement uses TRBV7-9 and TRBJ2-7; D ambiguous. The CDR3 covers 11 residues. Germline CDR1 is SEHNR and CDR2 is FQNEAQ (reference sequence). The V and J ends lost 8 bases and 3 bases respectively, with 8 bases between them. The CDR3 sequence is CASGQSYEQYF. As DNA, the CDR3 is TGTGCCAGCGGCCAGAGCTACGAGCAGTACTTC.

The chain employs TRBV5-1 and TRBJ1-1; the D is unclear. This CDR3 comprises 14 residues. Germline values: CDR1 SGHRS, CDR2 YFSETQ. Trimming took 0 bases from V and 4 from J, leaving 10 bases between them. The DNA for the CDR3 is TGCGCCAGCAGCTTGGACCCCACCGGCACTGAAGCTTTCTTT. Its translation is CASSLDPTGTEAFF.

The chain couples TRBV7-8 to TRBJ2-3, with D uncertain. Germline V CDR1 and CDR2: SGHVS, FQNEAQ. Trimming took 4 bases from V and 9 from J, leaving 14 bases between them. The CDR3 extends over 13 amino acids. DNA for the CDR3: TGTGCCAGCAGCTCAGATCCAGCGAGGACGCAGTATTTT. Its protein product is CASSSDPARTQYF.

V usage is TRBV19 and J usage is TRBJ1-5; tentatively, D is TRBD1 (6 bases). Germline CDR1 reads LNHDA; CDR2 reads SQIVND (reference sequence). CDR3 length equals 15 residues. Trimming removed 6 bases from V and 6 bases from J, with 18 bases in between. This CDR3 reads CASRTGSELFQPQHF. The CDR3 DNA sequence: TGTGCCAGTAGGACAGGTAGTGAGTTGTTTCAGCCCCAGCATTTT.

V usage is TRBV18 and J usage is TRBJ1-1; TRBD1 matches at 7 bases. Germline V gives CDR1 KGHSH, CDR2 LQKENI. The CDR3 is made up of 14 amino acids. Trimming took 6 bases from V and 0 from J; bases not matched to a gene: 4. The CDR3 bases are TGTGCCAGCTCGCCGGGACAGTTGAACACTGAAGCTTTCTTT. It is translated as CASSPGQLNTEAFF.

The gene calls are TRBV19 and TRBJ2-1, with TRBD2 identical over 8 bases. V gave up 5 bases and J gave up 5 bases; unmatched junction bases: 11. CDR1 and CDR2 (germline): LNHDA, SQIVND (reference sequence). This CDR3 comprises 16 residues. CDR3 in amino acids: CASSPRRLARHNEQFF. Here the CDR3 DNA reads TGTGCCAGTAGTCCTAGGAGACTAGCGAGGCACAATGAGCAGTTCTTC.

The chain combines TRBV19 with TRBJ1-2; 11 bases are a match to TRBD1. V lost 4 bases and J lost 7; bases outside the gene matches: 8. This CDR3 region has 15 residues. Germline V gives CDR1 LNHDA, CDR2 SQIVND (reference sequence). The CDR3 loop is CASSTGTGGASGYTF. The CDR3 bases are TGTGCCAGTAGTACCGGGACAGGGGGAGCCTCTGGCTACACCTTC.

V is TRBV30 and J is TRBJ1-5, with unresolved D. CDR3 size: 13 residues. Deletions cut 2 bases from V and 2 bases from J, with 7 bases between. CDR1 and CDR2 from the germline V gene are GTSNPN and SVGIG (reference sequence). CDR3 nucleotide sequence: TGTGCCTGGAGTCCCCAGGGCAATCAGCCCCAGCATTTT. This encodes CAWSPQGNQPQHF.

J is TRBJ2-2 and V is TRBV9, with D perhaps TRBD2 (6 bases). V was cut by 0 bases and J by 7 bases, with 10 bases left in between. CDR1 and CDR2 from the germline V gene are SGDLS and YYNGEE. CDR3 length: 14 amino acids. CDR3: CASSVDRGFGELFF. The CDR3 nucleotides read TGTGCCAGCAGCGTAGACCGGGGGTTCGGGGAGCTGTTTTTT.

The chain combines TRBV19 with TRBJ1-1; D gene unclear. This CDR3 has 11 residues. The V gene lost 8 bases and the J gene lost 4 bases, with 8 bases spanning the gap. Germline assignment: CDR1 LNHDA and CDR2 SQIVND (reference sequence). For the CDR3, the DNA is TGTGCCAGTGGTGGAGGCACTGAAGCTTTCTTT. Amino acid sequence: CASGGGTEAFF. The full variable domain, its missing parts supplied by reference TRBV19 and TRBJ1-1, is DGGITQSPKYLFRKEGQNVTLSCEQNLNHDAMYWYRQDPGQGLRLIYYSQIVNDFQKGDIAEGYSVSREKKESFPLTVTSAQKNPTAFYLCASGGGTEAFFGQGTRLTVV.

The rearrangement joins TRBV7-2 to TRBJ1-1; a possible D gene is TRBD1 (6 bases). CDR1 SGHTA and CDR2 FQGNSA come from the germline V gene. Trimming shortened V by 5 bases and J by 1 base, and 8 bases separated the two germline ends. CDR3 length: 13 residues. CDR3 bases: TGTGCCAGCAGCGGGGGCCGGAACACTGAAGCTTTCTTT. The encoded protein is CASSGGRNTEAFF. Supplemented by reference TRBV7-2 and TRBJ1-1, the full variable domain reads GAGVSQSPSNKVTEKGKDVELRCDPISGHTALYWYRQSLGQGLEFLIYFQGNSAPDKSGLPSDRFSAERTGGSVSTLTIQRTQQEDSAVYLCASSGGRNTEAFFGQGTRLTVV.

This clone has a single count. The rearrangement links TRBV5-1 to TRBJ2-5, with 9 positions matching TRBD2. This CDR3 is built from 16 residues. Germline CDR1 reads SGHRS; CDR2 reads YFSETQ. With V trimmed by 2 bases and J by 11 bases, 16 bases remained unmatched. This CDR3 is CASSLSSTSGLIEQYF. CDR3 DNA sequence: TGCGCCAGCAGCTTAAGTTCCACTAGCGGGTTGATAGAGCAGTACTTC.

This chain uses TRBV7-8 with TRBJ2-3; D gene ambiguous. Germline V gene data show CDR1 as SGHVS and CDR2 as FQNEAQ. Trimming pared 0 bases from V and 5 bases from J, leaving 9 bases between. This CDR3 is 14 amino acids long. In DNA form, the CDR3 reads TGTGCCAGCAGCTTAGCGCCAGGTGGAGATACGCAGTATTTT. Translation gives CASSLAPGGDTQYF.

The chain uses TRBV30 and TRBJ1-2, with D possibly TRBD1 on 6 matching bases. This CDR3 is built from 14 residues. Germline assignment: CDR1 GTSNPN and CDR2 SVGIG (reference sequence). V dropped 2 bases and J dropped 4 bases, with 14 bases sitting between them. CDR3 in amino acids: CAWSTGATTYGYTF. DNA for the CDR3: TGTGCCTGGAGTACGGGGGCGACTACCTATGGCTACACCTTC.

The chain carries TRBV10-3 and TRBJ2-1; 7 bases align to TRBD2. The CDR3 extends over 13 amino acids. CDR1 is ENHRY, CDR2 SYGVKD, per germline. Trimming cost V 8 bases and J 5 bases; bases outside gene matches: 6. The CDR3 sequence: CAIGGGSNNEQFF. CDR3 coding DNA: TGTGCCATCGGGGGAGGGTCGAACAATGAGCAGTTCTTC.